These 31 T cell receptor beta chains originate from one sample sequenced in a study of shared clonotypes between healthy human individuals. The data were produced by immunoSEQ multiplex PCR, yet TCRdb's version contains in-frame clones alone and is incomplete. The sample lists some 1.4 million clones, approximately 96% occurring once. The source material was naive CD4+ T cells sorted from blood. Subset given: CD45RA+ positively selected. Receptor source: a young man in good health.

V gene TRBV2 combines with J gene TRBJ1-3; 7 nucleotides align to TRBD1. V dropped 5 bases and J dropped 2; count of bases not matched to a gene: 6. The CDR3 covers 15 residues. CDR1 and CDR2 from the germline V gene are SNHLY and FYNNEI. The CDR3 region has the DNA TGTGCCAGCAGTTCACAGGGGCTTACTGGAAACACCATATATTTT. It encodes CASSSQGLTGNTIYF. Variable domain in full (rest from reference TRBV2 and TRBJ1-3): EPEVTQTPSHQVTQMGQEVILRCVPISNHLYFYWYRQILGQKVEFLVSFYNNEISEKSEIFDDQFSVERPDGSNFTLKIRSTKLEDSAMYFCASSSQGLTGNTIYFGEGSWLTVV.

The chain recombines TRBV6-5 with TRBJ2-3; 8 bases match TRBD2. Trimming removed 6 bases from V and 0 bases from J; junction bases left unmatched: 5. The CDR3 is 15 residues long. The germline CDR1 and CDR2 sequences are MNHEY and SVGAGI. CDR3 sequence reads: CASRSSGGSTDTQYF. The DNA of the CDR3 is TGTGCCAGCAGATCCAGCGGGGGCAGCACAGATACGCAGTATTTT.

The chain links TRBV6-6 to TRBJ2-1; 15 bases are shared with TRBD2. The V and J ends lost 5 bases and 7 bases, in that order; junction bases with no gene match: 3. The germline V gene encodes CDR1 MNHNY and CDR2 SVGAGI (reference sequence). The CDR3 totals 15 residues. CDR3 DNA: TGTGCCAGCAGTCCGGGGACTAGCGGGAGGAATGAGCAGTTCTTC. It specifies CASSPGTSGRNEQFF.

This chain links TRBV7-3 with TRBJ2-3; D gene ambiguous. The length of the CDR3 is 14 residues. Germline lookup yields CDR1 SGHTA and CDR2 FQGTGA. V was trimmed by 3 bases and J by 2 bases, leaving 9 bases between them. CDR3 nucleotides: TGTGCCAGCAGCTTCTCGGGCAACACAGATACGCAGTATTTT. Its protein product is CASSFSGNTDTQYF. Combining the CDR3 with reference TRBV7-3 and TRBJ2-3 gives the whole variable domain GAGVSQTPSNKVTEKGKYVELRCDPISGHTALYWYRQSLGQGPEFLIYFQGTGAADDSGLPNDRFFAVRPEGSVSTLKIQRTERGDSAVYLCASSFSGNTDTQYFGPGTRLTVL.

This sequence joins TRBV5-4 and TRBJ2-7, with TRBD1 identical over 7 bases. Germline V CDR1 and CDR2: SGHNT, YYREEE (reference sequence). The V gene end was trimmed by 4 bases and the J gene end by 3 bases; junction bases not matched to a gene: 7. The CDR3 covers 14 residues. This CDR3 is CASSIDRALYEQYF. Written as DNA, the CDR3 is TGTGCCAGCAGCATCGACAGGGCTCTCTACGAGCAGTACTTC.

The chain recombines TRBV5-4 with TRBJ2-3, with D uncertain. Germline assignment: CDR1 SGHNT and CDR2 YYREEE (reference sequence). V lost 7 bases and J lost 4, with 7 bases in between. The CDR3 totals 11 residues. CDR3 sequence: CASRSADTQYF. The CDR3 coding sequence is TGTGCCAGCCGAAGTGCAGATACGCAGTATTTT.

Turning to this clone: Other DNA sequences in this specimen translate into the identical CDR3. As DNA, the CDR3 is TGCGCCAGCAGCTTAACAGGCTCACAAGAGACCCAGTACTTC. Protein sequence: CASSLTGSQETQYF. V usage is TRBV5-1 and J usage is TRBJ2-5; D may be TRBD1 (5 bases). V lost 2 bases, J lost 2 bases, and 10 bases lay in between. The V gene's germline CDR1 is SGHRS and CDR2 YFSETQ. CDR3 length: 14 residues. The full variable domain, in which reference TRBV5-1 and TRBJ2-5 provide the parts outside the CDR3, is KAGVTQTPRYLIKTRGQQVTLSCSPISGHRSVSWYQQTPGQGLQFLFEYFSETQRNKGNFPGRFSGRQFSNSRSEMNVSTLELGDSALYLCASSLTGSQETQYFGPGTRLLVL.

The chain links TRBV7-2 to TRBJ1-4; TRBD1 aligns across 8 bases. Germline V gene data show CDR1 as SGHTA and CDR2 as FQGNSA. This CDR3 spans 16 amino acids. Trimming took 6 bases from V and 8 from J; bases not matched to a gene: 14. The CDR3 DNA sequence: TGTGCCAGCAGGCCCACTTACAGGGGGACCGAAGAAAAACTGTTTTTT. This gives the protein CASRPTYRGTEEKLFF. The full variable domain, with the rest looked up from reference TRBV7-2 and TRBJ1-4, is GAGVSQSPSNKVTEKGKDVELRCDPISGHTALYWYRQSLGQGLEFLIYFQGNSAPDKSGLPSDRFSAERTGGSVSTLTIQRTQQEDSAVYLCASRPTYRGTEEKLFFGSGTQLSVL.

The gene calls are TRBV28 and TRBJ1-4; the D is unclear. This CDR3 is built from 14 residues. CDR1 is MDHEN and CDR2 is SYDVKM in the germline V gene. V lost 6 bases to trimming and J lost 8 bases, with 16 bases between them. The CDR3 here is CASSPTPTEEKLFF. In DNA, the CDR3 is TGTGCCAGCAGCCCCACACCTACCGAAGAAAAACTGTTTTTT.

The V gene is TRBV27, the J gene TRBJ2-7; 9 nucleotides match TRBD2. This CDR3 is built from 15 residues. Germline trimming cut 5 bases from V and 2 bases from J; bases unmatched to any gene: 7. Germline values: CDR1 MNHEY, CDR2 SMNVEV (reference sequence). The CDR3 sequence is CASSPIAGDTYEQYF. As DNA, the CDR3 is TGTGCCAGCAGTCCCATAGCGGGAGACACCTACGAGCAGTACTTC.

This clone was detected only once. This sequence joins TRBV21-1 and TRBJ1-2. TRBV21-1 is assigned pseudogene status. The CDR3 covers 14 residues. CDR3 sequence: CASSKAGLAYGYTF. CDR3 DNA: TGTGCCAGCAGCAAAGCGGGGTTGGCCTATGGCTACACCTTC.

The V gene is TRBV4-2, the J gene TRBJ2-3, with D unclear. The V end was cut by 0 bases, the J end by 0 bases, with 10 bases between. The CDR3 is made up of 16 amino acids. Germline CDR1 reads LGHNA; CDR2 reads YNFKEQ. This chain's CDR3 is CASSQDNFLSTDTQYF. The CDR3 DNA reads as TGTGCCAGCAGCCAAGATAATTTTCTGAGCACAGATACGCAGTATTTT.

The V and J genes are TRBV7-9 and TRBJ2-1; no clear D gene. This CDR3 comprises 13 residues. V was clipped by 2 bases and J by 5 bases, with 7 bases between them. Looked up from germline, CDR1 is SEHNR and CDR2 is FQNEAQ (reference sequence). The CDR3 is CASSLSQNNEQFF. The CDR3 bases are TGTGCCAGCAGCTTAAGCCAGAACAATGAGCAGTTCTTC. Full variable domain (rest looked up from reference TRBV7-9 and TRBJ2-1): DTGVSQNPRHKITKRGQNVTFRCDPISEHNRLYWYRQTLGQGPEFLTYFQNEAQLEKSRLLSDRFSAERPKGSFSTLEIQRTEQGDSAMYLCASSLSQNNEQFFGPGTRLTVL.

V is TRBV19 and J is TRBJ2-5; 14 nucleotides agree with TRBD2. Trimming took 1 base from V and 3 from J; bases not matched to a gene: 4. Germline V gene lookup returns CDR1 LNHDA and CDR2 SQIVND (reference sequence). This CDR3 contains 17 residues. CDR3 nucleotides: TGTGCCAGTAGTATAGGTGGACTAGCGGGAGGCGAAGAGACCCAGTACTTC. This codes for CASSIGGLAGGEETQYF.

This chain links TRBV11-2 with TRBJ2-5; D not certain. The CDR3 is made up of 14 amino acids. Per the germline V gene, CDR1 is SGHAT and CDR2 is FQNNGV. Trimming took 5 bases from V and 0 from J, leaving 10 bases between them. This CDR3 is CASSHFMYQETQYF. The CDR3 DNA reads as TGTGCCAGCAGCCACTTTATGTACCAAGAGACCCAGTACTTC. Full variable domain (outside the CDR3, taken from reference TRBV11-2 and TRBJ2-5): EAGVAQSPRYKIIEKRQSVAFWCNPISGHATLYWYQQILGQGPKLLIQFQNNGVVDDSQLPKDRFSAERLKGVDSTLKIQPAKLEDSAVYLCASSHFMYQETQYFGPGTRLLVL.

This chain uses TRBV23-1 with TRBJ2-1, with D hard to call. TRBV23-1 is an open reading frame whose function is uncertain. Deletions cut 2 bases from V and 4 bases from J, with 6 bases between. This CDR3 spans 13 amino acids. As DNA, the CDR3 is TGCGCCAGCAGTCAAAAGTTTTACAATGAGCAGTTCTTC. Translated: CASSQKFYNEQFF.

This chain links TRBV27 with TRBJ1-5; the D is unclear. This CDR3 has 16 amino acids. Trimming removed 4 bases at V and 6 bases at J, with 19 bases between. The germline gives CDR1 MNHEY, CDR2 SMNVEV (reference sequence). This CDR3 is CASSSFGFGTGQPQHF. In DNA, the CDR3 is TGTGCCAGCAGTTCCTTTGGTTTCGGAACGGGTCAGCCCCAGCATTTT.

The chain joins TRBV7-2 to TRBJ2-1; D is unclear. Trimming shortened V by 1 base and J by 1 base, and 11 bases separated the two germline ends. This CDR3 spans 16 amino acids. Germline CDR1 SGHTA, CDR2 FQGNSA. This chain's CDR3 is CASSLGFPGSYNEQFF. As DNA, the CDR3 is TGTGCCAGCAGCTTAGGTTTTCCAGGATCCTACAATGAGCAGTTCTTC.

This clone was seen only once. CDR3 in DNA: TGTGCCACCAGCAGAGACAGGCAGGGGTCTGAAAAACTGTTTTTT. Protein sequence: CATSRDRQGSEKLFF. The gene calls are TRBV15 and TRBJ1-4; TRBD1 might be the D (6 bases). The germline V gene encodes CDR1 LNHNV and CDR2 YYDKDF (reference sequence). The CDR3 is made up of 15 amino acids. Trimming stripped 0 bases from V and 7 bases from J, with 12 bases between. Filled out from reference TRBV15 and TRBJ1-4, the complete variable domain reads DAMVIQNPRYQVTQFGKPVTLSCSQTLNHNVMYWYQQKSSQAPKLLFHYYDKDFNNEADTPDNFQSRRPNTSFCFLDIRSPGLGDTAMYLCATSRDRQGSEKLFFGSGTQLSVL.

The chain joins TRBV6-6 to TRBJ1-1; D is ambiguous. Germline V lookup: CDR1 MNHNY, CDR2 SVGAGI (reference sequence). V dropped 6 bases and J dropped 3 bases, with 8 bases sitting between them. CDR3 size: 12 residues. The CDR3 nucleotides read TGTGCCAGCAGCCCTCGGGACACTGAAGCTTTCTTT. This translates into CASSPRDTEAFF.

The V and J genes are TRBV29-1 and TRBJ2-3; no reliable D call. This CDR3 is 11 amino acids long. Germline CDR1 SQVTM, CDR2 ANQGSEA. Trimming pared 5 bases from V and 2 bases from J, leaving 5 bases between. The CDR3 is CSVRYTDTQYF. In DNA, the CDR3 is TGCAGCGTTAGGTACACAGATACGCAGTATTTT.

CDR3 in DNA: TGTGCCAGCAGTTTATTGGGACAGGGCGATCAGCCCCAGCATTTT. Residues: CASSLLGQGDQPQHF. V is TRBV28 and J is TRBJ1-5, with 9 positions matching TRBD1. Germline-derived CDR1 and CDR2 are MDHEN and SYDVKM. CDR3 length: 15 residues. Germline trimming cut 1 base from V and 5 bases from J; bases unmatched to any gene: 3.

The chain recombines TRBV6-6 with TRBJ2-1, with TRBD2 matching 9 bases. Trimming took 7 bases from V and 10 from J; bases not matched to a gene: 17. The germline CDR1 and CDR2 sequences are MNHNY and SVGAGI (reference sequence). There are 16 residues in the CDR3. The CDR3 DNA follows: TGTGCCAGCACCTCACCAGGCCTAGCGGGAATGAGGGAGCAGTTCTTC. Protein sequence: CASTSPGLAGMREQFF.

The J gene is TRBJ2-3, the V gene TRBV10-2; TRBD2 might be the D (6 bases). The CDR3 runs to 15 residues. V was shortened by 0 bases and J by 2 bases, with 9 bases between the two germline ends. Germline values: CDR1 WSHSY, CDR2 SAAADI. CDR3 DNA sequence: TGCGCCAGCAGTGAGTCTAGCGGAACCACAGATACGCAGTATTTT. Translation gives CASSESSGTTDTQYF.

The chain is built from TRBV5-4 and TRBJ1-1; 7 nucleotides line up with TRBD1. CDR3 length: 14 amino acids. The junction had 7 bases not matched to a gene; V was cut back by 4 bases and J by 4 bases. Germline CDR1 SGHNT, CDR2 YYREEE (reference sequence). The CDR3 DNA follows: TGTGCCAGCAGCGCGCAGGGGGTGGGCACTGAAGCTTTCTTT. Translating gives CASSAQGVGTEAFF.

The CDR3 DNA reads as TGTGCCAGCGCGGGGACTAGCTCCTACAATGAGCAGTTCTTC. Translated: CASAGTSSYNEQFF. The rearrangement uses TRBV6-5 and TRBJ2-1; 8 bases match TRBD2. Per the germline V gene, CDR1 is MNHEY and CDR2 is SVGAGI. Trimming removed 8 bases from V and 0 bases from J; junction bases left unmatched: 3. CDR3 length equals 14 residues.

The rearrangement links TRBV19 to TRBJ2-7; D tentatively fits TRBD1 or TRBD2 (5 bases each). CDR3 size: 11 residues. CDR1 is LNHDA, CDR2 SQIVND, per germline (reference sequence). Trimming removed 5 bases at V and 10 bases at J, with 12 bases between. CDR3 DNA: TGTGCCAGTAGTGAAGGGACGAATCAGTACTTC. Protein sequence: CASSEGTNQYF.

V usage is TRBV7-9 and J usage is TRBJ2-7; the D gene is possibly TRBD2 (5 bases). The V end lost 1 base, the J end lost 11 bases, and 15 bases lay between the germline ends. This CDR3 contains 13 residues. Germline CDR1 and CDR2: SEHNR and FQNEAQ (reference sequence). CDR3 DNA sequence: TGTGCCAGCAGCTTAGAGGGTCAGAGGGATAAGTACTTC. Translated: CASSLEGQRDKYF.

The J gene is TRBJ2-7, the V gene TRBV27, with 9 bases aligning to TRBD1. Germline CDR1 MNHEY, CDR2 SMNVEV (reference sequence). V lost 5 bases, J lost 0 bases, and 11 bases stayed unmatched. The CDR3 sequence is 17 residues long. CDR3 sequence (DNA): TGTGCCAGCAGTCCCCTGACCGGGACAGGGTTCTCCTACGAGCAGTACTTC. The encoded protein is CASSPLTGTGFSYEQYF.

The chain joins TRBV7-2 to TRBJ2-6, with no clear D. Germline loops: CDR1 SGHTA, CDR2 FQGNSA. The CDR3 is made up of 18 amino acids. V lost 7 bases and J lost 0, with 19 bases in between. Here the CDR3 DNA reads TGTGCCAGCACCCTTCTCGGGCAGCTAAGCTCTGGGGCCAACGTCCTGACTTTC. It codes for CASTLLGQLSSGANVLTF.

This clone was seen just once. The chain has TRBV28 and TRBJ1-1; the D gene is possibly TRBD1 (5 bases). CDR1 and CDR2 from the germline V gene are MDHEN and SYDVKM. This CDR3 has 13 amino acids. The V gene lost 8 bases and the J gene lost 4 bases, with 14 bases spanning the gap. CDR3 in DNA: TGTGCCAGCTCGCACGGGGGGGGCACTGAAGCTTTCTTT. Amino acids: CASSHGGGTEAFF.